The clone carrying this T cell receptor (beta chain) was recorded only once. Its target is unknown. The sample is drawn from a study of post-analysis software for immune sequencing data. Study overall: Both relapsing-remitting and secondary progressive multiple sclerosis featured among the disease courses, as did progressive-relapsing multiple sclerosis.

Trimming cost V 6 bases and J 9 bases, with 12 bases left between them. Per the germline V gene, CDR1 is KGHSH and CDR2 is LQKENI. The CDR3 spans 11 residues. Study-wide points: F measure grouped same-batch samples tightly together. Relative to controls, patients had a few TRBV segments at higher frequency, with TRBV5-6, TRBV5-1 and TRBV20-1 among these.

cDNA libraries for TCR beta contained unique molecular identifiers. Once 1 to 10 million T cells were used, about 510,000 cDNA molecules resulted. Each CDR3 protein is one row after TCRdb ran MiXCR on the PCR reads. The sample contains around 710,000 distinct CDR3 sequences, around 45% of which appear only once. This sequence was found in a girl between 10 and 17 years old with multiple sclerosis. What was sequenced was blood. The V call is TRBV18, the J call TRBJ2-7; D gene unclear. This CDR3 is CASSVSGWQYF. In nucleotides, the CDR3 is TGTGCCAGCTCCGTATCTGGGTGGCAGTACTTC.